What follows are 23 T cell receptor beta chains derived from one specimen sequenced in a study of T cells in Graves' hyperthyroidism and ophthalmopathy. RNA transcripts provided the source from which TCR beta CDR3 regions were amplified. The primer set for the first-round RT-PCR of the TCR CDR3 was HTBI. TCRdb redid the calling of the multiplex PCR reads with MiXCR, one entry per CDR3 protein. The sample carries about 360,000 distinct CDR3 sequences, approximately 13% recorded once. Sequencing was performed on blood. These receptors all stem from a woman aged 18-35 years with Graves' hyperthyroidism.

This clonotype appeared many times. The V gene is TRBV12-3 or TRBV12-4, the J gene TRBJ2-2, with TRBD2 matching 9 bases. With V trimmed by 6 bases and J by 5 bases, 13 bases remained unmatched. The CDR3 extends over 17 amino acids. In DNA form, the CDR3 reads TGTGCCAGCAGATTAAATCCGGGACTAGCCAAAACCGGGGAGCTGTTTTTT. Translation: CASRLNPGLAKTGELFF.

This clonotype was seen many times. The rearrangement links TRBV6-1 to TRBJ2-7, with a possible D match to TRBD1 (5 bases). This CDR3 is built from 15 residues. Trimming cost V 7 bases and J 2 bases, with 18 bases left between them. The germline gives CDR1 MNHNS, CDR2 SASEGT. This CDR3 is CASTLLGAGTYEQYF. CDR3 nucleotides: TGTGCCAGCACACTCTTAGGAGCAGGGACCTACGAGCAGTACTTC.

This clonotype was observed at least ten times. This chain links TRBV20-1 with TRBJ1-1; no definite D call. Germline V gene lookup returns CDR1 DFQATT and CDR2 SNEGSKA (reference sequence). The V end was cut by 0 bases, the J end by 1 base, with 15 bases between. The CDR3 contains 16 residues. CDR3 residues: CSARDGSDPRNTEAFF. The CDR3 nucleotides are TGCAGTGCTAGAGATGGAAGCGACCCGCGGAACACTGAAGCTTTCTTT.

This clonotype came up many times. The J gene is TRBJ1-5, the V gene TRBV28, with D possibly being TRBD1 (5 bases). CDR1 and CDR2 from the germline V gene are MDHEN and SYDVKM. V lost 1 base, J lost 10 bases, and 14 bases lay in between. The length of the CDR3 is 14 residues. CDR3 sequence reads: CASSLSTVLEPQHF. DNA of the CDR3: TGTGCCAGCAGTTTATCGACAGTACTGGAACCCCAGCATTTT.

This clonotype was detected only a few times. A much more abundant neighbour one base away suggests this may be a read error. In DNA, the CDR3 is TGCAGTGCTAGCAGGGTGGGTAGTATGCCCTACGAGCAGTACTTC. Its protein is CSASRVGSMPYEQYF. The chain joins TRBV20-1 to TRBJ2-7, with a possible D match to TRBD1 (5 bases). Germline V gene sequence: CDR1 DFQATT, CDR2 SNEGSKA (reference sequence). This CDR3 spans 15 amino acids. V gave up 3 bases and J gave up 2 bases, with 17 bases separating them.

This clonotype was detected a few times. This chain connects TRBV10-2 to TRBJ2-5; TRBD2 is a possible D gene (6 bases). The CDR3 sequence is 13 residues long. Germline V gene sequence: CDR1 WSHSY, CDR2 SAAADI. Trimming shortened V by 6 bases and J by 5 bases, and 13 bases separated the two germline ends. The CDR3 sequence is CASRAGGWETQYF. CDR3 sequence (DNA): TGCGCCAGCAGGGCCGGGGGATGGGAGACCCAGTACTTC.

This clonotype showed up many times. The V and J genes are TRBV20-1 and TRBJ1-2, with TRBD1 matching 9 bases. In germline, CDR1 is DFQATT, CDR2 SNEGSKA (reference sequence). This CDR3 region has 15 residues. J was trimmed by 2 bases and V by 0 bases; bases with no gene match: 4. In DNA, the CDR3 is TGCAGTGCTAGAGATGGACAGGGGAACAACTATGGCTACACCTTC. Translating gives CSARDGQGNNYGYTF.

This clonotype was recorded at least ten times. The chain couples TRBV6-1 to TRBJ2-3, with 15 bases lining up with TRBD2. V dropped 8 bases and J dropped 4; count of bases not matched to a gene: 1. The CDR3 extends over 14 amino acids. The germline gives CDR1 MNHNS, CDR2 SASEGT. The DNA of the CDR3 is TGTGCCAGCGGACTAGCGGGGGGGTCAGATACGCAGTATTTT. Translating gives CASGLAGGSDTQYF.

The rearrangement links TRBV7-2 to TRBJ2-1; 15 bases line up with TRBD2. There are 19 residues in the CDR3. Germline CDR1 is SGHTA and CDR2 is FQGNSA. V lost 5 bases to trimming and J lost 5 bases; unmatched junction nucleotides: 13. CDR3 residues: CASSKGTSGGPQLDNEQFF. The CDR3 nucleotides read TGTGCCAGCAGCAAAGGGACTAGCGGGGGGCCGCAACTGGACAATGAGCAGTTCTTC. The whole variable domain, filled in from reference TRBV7-2 and TRBJ2-1, reads GAGVSQSPSNKVTEKGKDVELRCDPISGHTALYWYRQSLGQGLEFLIYFQGNSAPDKSGLPSDRFSAERTGGSVSTLTIQRTQQEDSAVYLCASSKGTSGGPQLDNEQFFGPGTRLTVL.

The table lists this clonotype with many counts. The chain has TRBV12-3 or TRBV12-4 and TRBJ2-3; no clear D gene. V lost 2 bases and J 2 bases, leaving 8 bases between the germline ends. CDR3 length equals 14 residues. Here the CDR3 reads CASSLRAVTDTQYF. For the CDR3, the DNA is TGTGCCAGCAGTTTACGGGCAGTCACAGATACGCAGTATTTT.

CDR3 region: CASSEGRSNSPLHF. As DNA, the CDR3 is TGTGCCAGCAGTGAGGGACGGAGCAATTCACCCCTCCACTTT. This chain links TRBV6-4 with TRBJ1-6; the D gene is possibly TRBD1 (5 bases). The V end was cut by 3 bases, the J end by 7 bases, with 10 bases between. Germline V gene data show CDR1 as MRHNA and CDR2 as SNTAGT. This CDR3 has 14 residues.

The table lists this clonotype with many counts. The V gene is TRBV14, the J gene TRBJ1-4, with 9 bases lining up with TRBD1. Germline trimming cut 4 bases from V and 2 bases from J; bases unmatched to any gene: 5. This CDR3 has 16 amino acids. Germline V gene data show CDR1 as SGHDN and CDR2 as FVKESK. This chain's CDR3 is CASSPGTGHTNEKLFF. DNA for the CDR3: TGTGCCAGCAGCCCCGGGACAGGGCACACTAATGAAAAACTGTTTTTT.

This clonotype was found many times. The chain links TRBV7-9 to TRBJ2-1; D gene uncertain. Between the trimmed V and J ends, which lost 5 bases and 9 bases, there was a span of 8 bases. The CDR3 consists of 11 residues. Germline CDR1 and CDR2: SEHNR and FQNEAQ (reference sequence). Here the CDR3 reads CASSQSLEQFF. The CDR3, as DNA: TGTGCCAGCAGCCAGAGCCTTGAGCAGTTCTTC.

The chain employs TRBV10-3 and TRBJ1-1; D might be TRBD1 (5 bases). This CDR3 has 12 residues. The V end lost 4 bases, the J end lost 5 bases, and 8 bases lay between the germline ends. Per the germline V gene, CDR1 is ENHRY and CDR2 is SYGVKD. For the CDR3, the DNA is TGTGCCATCAGTGTGGAGGGGACTGAAGCTTTCTTT. This translates into CAISVEGTEAFF.

This clonotype was counted ten times or more. The rearrangement uses TRBV5-6 and TRBJ2-1; D is ambiguous. The CDR3 loop spans 11 amino acids. Trimming took 0 bases from V and 9 from J, leaving 4 bases between them. CDR1 is SGHDT and CDR2 is YYEEEE in the germline V gene. This chain's CDR3 is CASSLAREQFF. In DNA form, the CDR3 reads TGTGCCAGCAGCTTGGCGCGTGAGCAGTTCTTC.

In its sample, this clonotype was seen many times. The rearrangement uses TRBV6-2 or TRBV6-3 and TRBJ2-4; D possibly uses TRBD1 or TRBD2 (5 bases each). Germline lookup yields CDR1 MNHEY and CDR2 SVGEGT. The V end lost 2 bases, the J end lost 2 bases, and 31 bases lay between the germline ends. This CDR3 has 22 residues. The CDR3 nucleotides read TGTGCCAGCAGTTACAGGCCTCCCTGGGACCCGATGTACGATTTTTCCAAAAACATTCAGTACTTC. This gives the protein CASSYRPPWDPMYDFSKNIQYF.

There are many counts of this clonotype. The chain carries TRBV5-8 and TRBJ2-5; 12 bases map to TRBD1. The CDR3 spans 15 residues. CDR1 is SGHTS, CDR2 YDEGEE, per germline. The V gene end was trimmed by 3 bases and the J gene end by 5 bases; junction bases not matched to a gene: 5. The CDR3 DNA reads as TGTGCCAGCAGCTATGTGGGGACAGGGGGCGAGACCCAGTACTTC. The encoded protein is CASSYVGTGGETQYF.

This clonotype was counted at least ten times. This chain joins TRBV7-8 and TRBJ1-1; 7 nucleotides align to TRBD1. The germline gives CDR1 SGHVS, CDR2 FQNEAQ. The CDR3 totals 18 residues. V was pared by 5 bases and J by 2 bases, with 17 bases of the junction left unmatched. This CDR3 is CASSPRTTGRRGNTEAFF. The DNA for the CDR3 is TGTGCCAGCAGCCCCCGGACGACAGGGAGGAGGGGAAACACTGAAGCTTTCTTT.

This clonotype has ten or more counts. The CDR3 DNA reads as TGTGCCAGCAGTGACGGCGGTAGCGGATACAATGAGCAGTTCTTC. This gives the protein CASSDGGSGYNEQFF. The chain is built from TRBV6-1 and TRBJ2-1; D may be TRBD2 (6 bases). The V end was cut by 3 bases, the J end by 4 bases, with 13 bases between. CDR3 length equals 15 residues. Per the germline V gene, CDR1 is MNHNS and CDR2 is SASEGT.

Comment on this clonotype: Just one base apart from a much larger clone, this may be a read error. The V and J genes are TRBV5-1 and TRBJ2-7; TRBD2 is a possible D gene (8 bases). This CDR3 contains 16 residues. CDR1 SGHRS and CDR2 YFSETQ come from the germline V gene. Trimming removed 0 bases at V and 4 bases at J, with 17 bases between. In DNA form, the CDR3 reads TGCGCCAGCAGCTTGGGACTAGCGAGGGGGCAGTACGAGCAGTACTTC. This translates into CASSLGLARGQYEQYF. Combining the CDR3 with reference TRBV5-1 and TRBJ2-7 gives the whole variable domain KAGVTQTPRYLIKTRGQQVTLSCSPISGHRSVSWYQQTPGQGLQFLFEYFSETQRNKGNFPGRFSGRQFSNSRSEMNVSTLELGDSALYLCASSLGLARGQYEQYFGPGTRLTVT.

The J gene is TRBJ1-1, the V gene TRBV6-1; 8 bases are a match to TRBD1. Trimming cost V 4 bases and J 4 bases; bases outside gene matches: 5. CDR1 MNHNS and CDR2 SASEGT come from the germline V gene. The CDR3 runs 14 residues. CDR3 amino acids: CASSARGRGTEAFF. The CDR3 nucleotides read TGTGCCAGCAGTGCCAGGGGGCGCGGCACTGAAGCTTTCTTT.

This chain connects TRBV10-3 to TRBJ2-7, with D perhaps matching TRBD2 (5 bases). The end of the DNA aligns better with TRBJ2-1, so the J call may be wrong. CDR3 length: 16 amino acids. Germline assignment: CDR1 ENHRY and CDR2 SYGVKD. The CDR3 nucleotides are TGTGCCATCAGTGAGTATGGGGAGTCCGCTACCAACGAGCAGTTCTTC. Its translation is CAISEYGESATNEQFF.

This clonotype was recorded at least ten times. The chain couples TRBV3-2 to TRBJ2-7; no DNA check was done on the table's D call, TRBD1. TRBV3-2 is flagged as a pseudogene. The CDR3 sequence is 15 residues long. The CDR3 DNA reads as TGTGCCAGCAGCCCTTGGACAGGGACGGCCTACGAGCAGTACTTC. This translates into CASSPWTGTAYEQYF.